This T cell receptor (beta chain) is drawn from a study of CD4 T cells in relation to SARS-CoV-2 and coronaviruses. In regard to this clone: The antigen is undetermined.

The trim removed 3 bases at V and 3 bases at J, leaving 6 bases unmatched. This CDR3 is built from 15 residues. Germline V gene sequence: CDR1 MDHEN, CDR2 SYDVKM. The unexposed donors gave CD4+ T cells in about 2011-2018, prior to COVID-19. Cryopreserved PBMCs were CD4-enriched, then split into naive and memory cells. Whole-study results and caveats: Compared with monoreactive clones, crossreactive clones showed significantly weaker SARS-CoV-2 expansion. Culture-expanded clones reflect memory recall rather than primary priming during culture. In roughly 60% of donors, memory CD4+ clonotypes crossrecognized SARS-CoV-2 and at least one common cold coronavirus spike.

The data were produced by immunoSEQ multiplex PCR, yet TCRdb's version contains in-frame clones alone and is incomplete. The data contain tens of thousands of clones, approximately 94% of them singletons. This chain uses TRBV28 with TRBJ2-7; 9 bases are shared with TRBD1. This receptor was obtained from a human donor in good health. What was sequenced was naive CD4+ T cells from PBMCs. As to subset: naive CD4+ T cells isolated by negative enrichment. The CDR3 bases are TGTGCCAGCAGTTTCAGGACAGGGGCTCGCTACGAGCAGTACTTC. It is translated as CASSFRTGARYEQYF.